What follows are 20 T cell receptor beta chains derived from one specimen sequenced in a study of T cells in Graves' hyperthyroidism and ophthalmopathy. Regions amplified from RNA transcripts were the TCR beta CDR3 regions. When the TCR CDR3 underwent first-round RT-PCR, the HTBI primer set was used. One entry per CDR3 protein results from TCRdb running MiXCR on the multiplex PCR reads. The data contain around 250,000 distinct CDR3 sequences, around 17% of them singletons. The source material was blood. These TCRs come from a woman between 18 and 29 years old with Graves' ophthalmopathy.

This clonotype was counted ten times or more. This rearrangement joins TRBV27 to TRBJ1-5; D not certain. This CDR3 spans 10 amino acids. Germline values: CDR1 MNHEY, CDR2 SMNVEV (reference sequence). Between the trimmed V and J ends, which lost 7 bases and 6 bases, there was a span of 4 bases. CDR3 sequence: CASKGQPQHF. CDR3 sequence (DNA): TGTGCCAGCAAAGGTCAGCCCCAGCATTTT.

This clonotype was recorded many times. CDR3 in DNA: TGCGCCAGCAGCTGGAAGACTAGCGGGAGCTACGAGCAGTACTTC. Protein product: CASSWKTSGSYEQYF. The chain has TRBV5-1 and TRBJ2-7; TRBD2 matches at 12 bases. V lost 3 bases, J lost 3 bases, and 4 bases stayed unmatched. This CDR3 spans 15 amino acids. The germline gives CDR1 SGHRS, CDR2 YFSETQ. The entire variable domain, with the rest obtained from reference TRBV5-1 and TRBJ2-7, is as follows: KAGVTQTPRYLIKTRGQQVTLSCSPISGHRSVSWYQQTPGQGLQFLFEYFSETQRNKGNFPGRFSGRQFSNSRSEMNVSTLELGDSALYLCASSWKTSGSYEQYFGPGTRLTVT.

This clonotype was detected many times. This chain connects TRBV20-1 to TRBJ1-5; the D gene is possibly TRBD1 (5 bases). CDR1 and CDR2 (germline): DFQATT, SNEGSKA (reference sequence). V lost 3 bases and J lost 3, with 9 bases in between. The CDR3 is made up of 13 amino acids. CDR3 coding DNA: TGCAGTGCTAGCGGGACCTACAATCAGCCCCAGCATTTT. Its translation is CSASGTYNQPQHF.

This clonotype was seen ten or more times. The chain joins TRBV19 to TRBJ1-5; possibly TRBD1 for D (5 bases). CDR3 length: 14 residues. CDR1 is LNHDA, CDR2 SQIVND, per germline (reference sequence). V was cut by 0 bases and J by 2 bases, with 5 bases left in between. CDR3 in amino acids: CASSIDRGNQPQHF. For the CDR3, the DNA is TGTGCCAGTAGTATAGACAGGGGCAATCAGCCCCAGCATTTT.

CDR3 DNA: TGTGCCAGCAGCTTCCCACTAGCGGGAGGGGATGAGCAGTTCTTC. Amino acid sequence: CASSFPLAGGDEQFF. The rearrangement uses TRBV7-6 and TRBJ2-1; 13 bases line up with TRBD2. With 3 bases clipped from V and 8 bases from J, the junction kept 4 bases outside the gene matches. CDR1 is SGHVS and CDR2 is FNYEAQ in the germline V gene. CDR3 length: 15 residues.

This clonotype was seen ten or more times. The rearrangement joins TRBV28 to TRBJ2-3; the D call may be TRBD1 or TRBD2 (6 bases each). The CDR3 covers 16 residues. Germline lookup yields CDR1 MDHEN and CDR2 SYDVKM. The germline V and J ends were trimmed by 5 bases and 3 bases, with 18 bases remaining between them. The CDR3 loop reads CASSPNWGAQTDTQYF. The CDR3 coding sequence is TGTGCCAGCAGTCCTAATTGGGGGGCGCAAACAGATACGCAGTATTTT.

This clonotype was seen a few times. This sequence joins TRBV11-3 and TRBJ1-3; possible D gene TRBD1, 5 bases. CDR1 is SGHNT and CDR2 is YENEEA in the germline V gene. The CDR3 loop spans 16 amino acids. The ends were cut back, 5 bases at V and 0 bases at J, with 14 bases in the middle. Here the CDR3 reads CASSERDGRSGNTIYF. DNA for the CDR3: TGTGCCAGCAGCGAAAGGGACGGTCGCTCTGGAAACACCATATATTTT. The full variable domain, its missing parts supplied by reference TRBV11-3 and TRBJ1-3, is EAGVVQSPRYKIIEKKQPVAFWCNPISGHNTLYWYLQNLGQGPELLIRYENEEAVDDSQLPKDRFSAERLKGVDSTLKIQPAELGDSAVYLCASSERDGRSGNTIYFGEGSWLTVV.

The table lists this clonotype with many counts. V usage is TRBV12-3 or TRBV12-4 and J usage is TRBJ1-3, with D unresolved. There are 16 residues in the CDR3. The V gene lost 1 base and the J gene lost 2 bases, with 12 bases spanning the gap. DNA for the CDR3: TGTGCCAGCAGTTTAGGGCGGACGGCCACTGGAAACACCATATATTTT. It codes for CASSLGRTATGNTIYF.

This clonotype was counted once. The chain recombines TRBV5-5 with TRBJ2-7; TRBD2 agrees at 8 bases. Germline V gene lookup returns CDR1 SGHKS and CDR2 YYEKEE (reference sequence). Trimming removed 4 bases from V and 3 bases from J; junction bases left unmatched: 12. This CDR3 is built from 16 residues. The CDR3: CASSPRGGAGNYEQYF. As DNA, the CDR3 is TGTGCCAGCAGCCCCCGGGGGGGGGCAGGGAACTACGAGCAGTACTTC.

V usage is TRBV27 and J usage is TRBJ1-4, with 8 bases identical to TRBD1. This CDR3 has 15 amino acids. Germline loops: CDR1 MNHEY, CDR2 SMNVEV (reference sequence). V shed 2 bases, J shed 5 bases, and the junction held 4 bases outside the gene matches. The CDR3 nucleotides are TGTGCCAGCAGTTTAAGGGCAGGGGGCAATGAAAAACTGTTTTTT. This gives the protein CASSLRAGGNEKLFF.

As regards this clonotype: This may arise from a read error, as a much more abundant clone is one base away. V is TRBV19 and J is TRBJ2-2, with TRBD1 identical over 9 bases. Germline values: CDR1 LNHDA, CDR2 SQIVND (reference sequence). The CDR3 consists of 14 residues. V lost 9 bases to trimming and J lost 4 bases; unmatched junction nucleotides: 6. CDR3 DNA: TGTGCCAGCATCGACAGGGGGTTCACCGGGGAGCTGTTTTTT. Amino acid sequence: CASIDRGFTGELFF.

In its sample, this clonotype was seen many times. This chain links TRBV11-2 with TRBJ1-3; D uncertain. Trimming left V 5 bases short and J 0 bases short, with 14 bases between. Looked up from germline, CDR1 is SGHAT and CDR2 is FQNNGV. The CDR3 runs 16 residues. Written as DNA, the CDR3 is TGTGCCAGCAGCATCGATCCAGGACTCTCTGGAAACACCATATATTTT. Its translation: CASSIDPGLSGNTIYF. Together with reference TRBV11-2 and TRBJ1-3, the CDR3 gives the full variable domain: EAGVAQSPRYKIIEKRQSVAFWCNPISGHATLYWYQQILGQGPKLLIQFQNNGVVDDSQLPKDRFSAERLKGVDSTLKIQPAKLEDSAVYLCASSIDPGLSGNTIYFGEGSWLTVV.

This clonotype was seen ten or more times. V and J are TRBV29-1 and TRBJ1-1, with 7 bases matching TRBD1. V shed 2 bases, J shed 4 bases, and the junction held 16 bases outside the gene matches. This CDR3 comprises 17 residues. CDR1 is SQVTM and CDR2 is ANQGSEA in the germline V gene. CDR3 in amino acids: CSVELVVWAGGSTEAFF. The CDR3 nucleotides read TGCAGCGTTGAATTGGTGGTGTGGGCAGGGGGGAGCACTGAAGCTTTCTTT.

There are many counts of this clonotype. The chain carries TRBV27 and TRBJ1-6; D is uncertain. The CDR3 is 13 amino acids. The germline gives CDR1 MNHEY, CDR2 SMNVEV (reference sequence). Trimming stripped 8 bases from V and 6 bases from J, with 11 bases between. CDR3: CASRPTPNSPLHF. CDR3 bases: TGTGCCAGCCGCCCGACCCCTAATTCACCCCTCCACTTT.

This clonotype has at least ten counts. The chain recombines TRBV19 with TRBJ1-1, with D unresolved. Germline V lookup: CDR1 LNHDA, CDR2 SQIVND (reference sequence). This CDR3 is built from 16 residues. Trimming pared 0 bases from V and 4 bases from J, leaving 15 bases between. CDR3 loop: CASSIDPPVTGTEAFF. The CDR3 bases are TGTGCCAGTAGTATAGATCCTCCGGTAACGGGCACTGAAGCTTTCTTT.

The V gene is TRBV2, the J gene TRBJ1-1; TRBD1 is a possible D gene (5 bases). Germline V gene lookup returns CDR1 SNHLY and CDR2 FYNNEI. V gave up 7 bases and J gave up 5 bases, with 17 bases separating them. The CDR3 has 14 amino acids. The CDR3 sequence is CASMPSGESTEAFF. CDR3 nucleotides: TGTGCCAGCATGCCCTCGGGGGAAAGTACTGAAGCTTTCTTT.

CDR3 coding DNA: TGCAGTGCTAGAGATAAAGGAGGGACCCGCTACGAGCAGTACTTC. Protein sequence: CSARDKGGTRYEQYF. J is TRBJ2-7 and V is TRBV20-1; D is perhaps TRBD2 (6 bases). V lost 0 bases to trimming and J lost 3 bases, with 15 bases between them. The CDR3 covers 15 residues. Germline CDR1 reads DFQATT; CDR2 reads SNEGSKA (reference sequence).

This clonotype was detected ten times or more. V gene TRBV3-1 combines with J gene TRBJ2-7; 10 nucleotides match TRBD2. The trim removed 1 base at V and 0 bases at J, leaving 6 bases unmatched. The length of the CDR3 is 17 residues. Germline assignment: CDR1 LGHDT and CDR2 YNNKEL (reference sequence). CDR3 region: CASSQAPGLADSYEQYF. CDR3 nucleotide sequence: TGTGCCAGCAGCCAAGCACCAGGACTAGCGGACTCCTACGAGCAGTACTTC.

In its sample, this clonotype was seen many times. This sequence joins TRBV27 and TRBJ2-7; no clear D gene. Trimming removed 6 bases at V and 6 bases at J, with 12 bases between. Germline CDR1 is MNHEY and CDR2 is SMNVEV (reference sequence). The CDR3 contains 12 residues. DNA of the CDR3: TGTGCCAGCAGCACGAGAAGTTCCGAGCAGTACTTC. Translating gives CASSTRSSEQYF.

The chain links TRBV19 to TRBJ2-1, with no clear D. Per the germline V gene, CDR1 is LNHDA and CDR2 is SQIVND (reference sequence). V was shortened by 3 bases and J by 0 bases, with 12 bases between the two germline ends. The CDR3 consists of 16 residues. Written as DNA, the CDR3 is TGTGCCAGTAGTATCCCCCCTCTAAGCTCCTACAATGAGCAGTTCTTC. Translated: CASSIPPLSSYNEQFF. The full variable domain, completed using reference TRBV19 and TRBJ2-1, is DGGITQSPKYLFRKEGQNVTLSCEQNLNHDAMYWYRQDPGQGLRLIYYSQIVNDFQKGDIAEGYSVSREKKESFPLTVTSAQKNPTAFYLCASSIPPLSSYNEQFFGPGTRLTVL.